A single sample is the source of the 8 T cell receptor beta chains below, sequenced in a study of cytomegalovirus exposure and HLA in healthy donors. The PCR contained 60 Vbeta and 13 Jbeta primers. Using immunoSEQ multiplex PCR, the repertoire was profiled, and TCRdb retains in-frame clones only, with some absent. Counted here are roughly 160,000 clones, 70% to 80% occurring once; the ten biggest clones make up more than 3%. The source material was PBMCs. These receptors were taken from a man aged 30 to 39 in good health and CMV-seropositive.

V gene TRBV30 combines with J gene TRBJ2-2; 12 nucleotides match TRBD2. Germline assignment: CDR1 GTSNPN and CDR2 SVGIG (reference sequence). This CDR3 contains 18 residues. Trimming cost V 5 bases and J 0 bases; bases outside gene matches: 10. The CDR3 DNA reads as TGTGCCTGGCGAAGGACTAGCGGGGAACTTGCGAACACCGGGGAGCTGTTTTTT. It specifies CAWRRTSGELANTGELFF.

The V call is TRBV30, the J call TRBJ1-2; D is ambiguous. This CDR3 is 12 amino acids long. The V and J ends lost 2 bases and 4 bases respectively, with 8 bases between them. Per germline, CDR1 GTSNPN and CDR2 SVGIG (reference sequence). The CDR3 reads CAWSWATYGYTF. CDR3 DNA sequence: TGTGCCTGGAGTTGGGCGACCTATGGCTACACCTTC. Supplemented by reference TRBV30 and TRBJ1-2, the full variable domain reads SQTIHQWPATLVQPVGSPLSLECTVEGTSNPNLYWYRQAAGRGLQLLFYSVGIGQISSEVPQNLSASRPQDRQFILSSKKLLLSDSGFYLCAWSWATYGYTFGSGTRLTVV.

The chain carries TRBV7-2 and TRBJ2-2; D not resolved. The CDR3 extends over 14 amino acids. CDR1 and CDR2 (germline): SGHTA, FQGNSA. The V end lost 3 bases, the J end lost 3 bases, and 8 bases lay between the germline ends. CDR3 loop: CASSFGLYTGELFF. DNA for the CDR3: TGTGCCAGCAGCTTTGGGCTTTACACCGGGGAGCTGTTTTTT.

V usage is TRBV19 and J usage is TRBJ1-2; TRBD1 might be the D (6 bases). This CDR3 has 13 amino acids. V lost 8 bases and J 4 bases, leaving 14 bases between the germline ends. Germline V gene lookup returns CDR1 LNHDA and CDR2 SQIVND (reference sequence). The CDR3: CASAAGVGYGYTF. The DNA of the CDR3 is TGTGCCAGTGCCGCAGGGGTAGGCTATGGCTACACCTTC.

V usage is TRBV10-3 and J usage is TRBJ2-7, with TRBD1 identical over 7 bases. With V trimmed by 0 bases and J by 4 bases, 9 bases remained unmatched. The CDR3 has 16 amino acids. Germline V CDR1 and CDR2: ENHRY, SYGVKD. The CDR3 DNA reads TGTGCCATCAGTGAGTCGATCGGGACAGCCATTTACGAGCAGTACTTC. It translates to CAISESIGTAIYEQYF.

CDR3 DNA sequence: TGTGCCAGCAGCTTATTGGGGGCCGGTGAAGCTTTCTTT. Residues: CASSLLGAGEAFF. The chain couples TRBV11-2 to TRBJ1-1; a possible D gene is TRBD1 (6 bases). From germline, CDR1 is SGHAT and CDR2 FQNNGV. V was clipped by 2 bases and J by 7 bases, with 11 bases between them. This CDR3 contains 13 residues.

CDR3 DNA sequence: TGTGCCAGCAGTGTTAGCAGGGGCACCTACGAGCAGTACTTC. It specifies CASSVSRGTYEQYF. The V gene is TRBV2, the J gene TRBJ2-7, with D possibly TRBD1 on 6 matching bases. Between the trimmed V and J ends, which lost 4 bases and 2 bases, there was a span of 12 bases. The CDR3 consists of 14 residues. Germline loops: CDR1 SNHLY, CDR2 FYNNEI.

The genes are TRBV30 and TRBJ2-3, with D perhaps TRBD2 (6 bases). The V end lost 0 bases, the J end lost 4 bases, and 14 bases lay between the germline ends. Germline V lookup: CDR1 GTSNPN, CDR2 SVGIG (reference sequence). There are 15 residues in the CDR3. Here the CDR3 reads CAWSVGLPTADTQYF. Written as DNA, the CDR3 is TGTGCCTGGAGTGTAGGACTACCGACTGCAGATACGCAGTATTTT.